The 11 T cell receptor beta chains below all came from one sample that was sequenced in a study of OX40 agonist ivuxolimab in advanced cancers. The repertoire was sequenced with immunoSEQ multiplex PCR; TCRdb's copy has only in-frame clones and lacks some. There are some 50,000 clones in the sample; about 88% occur only once, and about 1.5% lies in the top ten. Sequencing used CD4+ or CD8+ T cells sorted from blood, obtained in a trial of the OX40 agonist ivuxolimab. These receptors all come from an adult with an advanced solid tumor such as melanoma, head and neck, liver or kidney cancer.

The V call is TRBV11-2, the J call TRBJ1-1, with D tentatively TRBD1 (5 bases). The CDR3 sequence is 14 residues long. Deletions cut 5 bases from V and 1 base from J, with 11 bases between. The germline CDR1 and CDR2 sequences are SGHAT and FQNNGV. The chain's CDR3 is CASSLGTGNTEAFF. The CDR3, as DNA: TGTGCCAGCAGCCTTGGGACGGGGAACACTGAAGCTTTCTTT.

The V call is TRBV11-2, the J call TRBJ2-3; 8 bases fit TRBD2. CDR1 SGHAT and CDR2 FQNNGV come from the germline V gene. The CDR3 is 16 residues long. J gave up 2 bases and V 4 bases, and 8 bases lay outside the gene matches. CDR3 in amino acids: CASSSEGGRPTDTQYF. In nucleotides, the CDR3 is TGTGCCAGCAGCTCCGAGGGCGGGAGGCCCACAGATACGCAGTATTTT.

The chain links TRBV21-1 to TRBJ1-6. TRBV21-1 is described as a pseudogene. The CDR3 runs to 19 residues. The CDR3 nucleotides read TGTGCCAGCAACTCCCGTTGCCGGCGGGGGCGATCCTATAATTCACCCCTCCACTTT. Translated, it gives CASNSRCRRGRSYNSPLHF.

The sample holds a few counts of this clone. The gene calls are TRBV5-1 and TRBJ1-1; perhaps TRBD1 as D (5 bases). In germline, CDR1 is SGHRS, CDR2 YFSETQ. The V end was cut by 4 bases, the J end by 0 bases, with 10 bases between. The CDR3 length is 14 residues. CDR3 bases: TGCGCCAGCAGCGGGGCGGGGATGAACACTGAAGCTTTCTTT. The encoded protein is CASSGAGMNTEAFF.

The J gene is TRBJ1-4, the V gene TRBV19, with D maybe TRBD1 (6 bases). Trimming took 10 bases from V and 4 from J, leaving 16 bases between them. This CDR3 has 14 residues. Looked up from germline, CDR1 is LNHDA and CDR2 is SQIVND (reference sequence). The CDR3 DNA follows: TGTGCCACCTGGACAGCCACCTATAATGAAAAACTGTTTTTT. This encodes CATWTATYNEKLFF.

The V gene is TRBV7-3, the J gene TRBJ1-4, with 8 bases identical to TRBD1. From germline, CDR1 is SGHTA and CDR2 FQGTGA. The CDR3 is 12 amino acids. Losses at the gene ends were 5 bases for V and 13 bases for J; bases not matched to a gene: 6. CDR3 nucleotides: TGTGCCAGCAGCGGGGCCGGGACAGGACTGTTTTTT. Its translation: CASSGAGTGLFF.

This clone appeared a few times. The rearrangement joins TRBV7-2 to TRBJ1-5, with D possibly TRBD1 on 6 matching bases. This CDR3 comprises 16 residues. Germline V gene data show CDR1 as SGHTA and CDR2 as FQGNSA. Trimming pared 5 bases from V and 0 bases from J, leaving 14 bases between. Written as DNA, the CDR3 is TGTGCCAGCAGCGTGCACAGGGTGAATAGCAATCAGCCCCAGCATTTT. This gives the protein CASSVHRVNSNQPQHF.

This rearrangement joins TRBV19 to TRBJ2-5, with TRBD2 identical over 9 bases. Germline-derived CDR1 and CDR2 are LNHDA and SQIVND (reference sequence). The V segment lost 7 bases and the J segment 7 bases; nucleotides outside the gene matches: 7. CDR3 length: 13 amino acids. CDR3 amino acids: CASKAGGPGTQYF. The CDR3 nucleotides read TGTGCCAGTAAGGCGGGAGGGCCGGGGACCCAGTACTTC.

V and J are TRBV6-6 and TRBJ1-5; a possible D gene is TRBD1 (5 bases). The germline V and J ends were trimmed by 5 bases and 2 bases, with 16 bases remaining between them. The CDR3 is 16 residues long. CDR1 is MNHNY, CDR2 SVGAGI, per germline (reference sequence). CDR3 sequence: CASSPRGGEGNQPQHF. The CDR3 nucleotides read TGTGCCAGCAGTCCCCGGGGAGGGGAGGGCAATCAGCCCCAGCATTTT.

This clone was counted a single time. The CDR3 nucleotides read TGTGCCAGCACCTCCTCGGGGTCGGAGACCCAGTACTTC. Translation: CASTSSGSETQYF. This chain uses TRBV6-5 with TRBJ2-5; D might be TRBD2 (5 bases). From germline, CDR1 is MNHEY and CDR2 SVGAGI. V was clipped by 7 bases and J by 5 bases, with 14 bases between them. This CDR3 spans 13 amino acids.

The CDR3 reads CASSKDWGQGHQLNTGELFF. CDR3 in DNA: TGTGCCAGCAGCAAAGATTGGGGACAGGGGCATCAACTAAACACCGGGGAGCTGTTTTTT. The chain recombines TRBV21-1 with TRBJ2-2; the table's D call of TRBD1 was not tested on the DNA. TRBV21-1 is designated a pseudogene. The length of the CDR3 is 20 residues.